Following are 31 T cell receptor beta chains from one sample sequenced in a study of CD4+ T cells in melanoma (dated by TCRdb to between 2021 and 2023). Libraries were built with the immunoSEQ multiplex PCR assay. TCRdb holds this immuneACCESS table with in-frame rearrangements only. Some clones are missing; in checked studies, unresolved V genes explain under half, and the rest has no known cause. Here the sample has 4,900 or so clones; approximately 60% occur a single time. The leading ten clones occupy 26% of the sample. The sequencing sample was made of cells from a culture (not recorded whether cultured in vitro). These receptors were collected from a human donor with melanoma.

This clone has just a few counts. This chain uses TRBV4-1 with TRBJ1-1; D call uncertain. This CDR3 is built from 15 residues. Deletions cut 1 base from V and 0 bases from J, with 9 bases between. CDR1 and CDR2 (germline): MGHRA, YSYEKL. DNA for the CDR3: TGCGCCAGCAGCCAAGGGACGGACGTGAACACTGAAGCTTTCTTT. This encodes CASSQGTDVNTEAFF.

This clone was counted a few times. This chain joins TRBV19 and TRBJ2-2; 10 bases fit TRBD1. This CDR3 spans 15 amino acids. With 5 bases clipped from V and 7 bases from J, the junction kept 7 bases outside the gene matches. CDR1 is LNHDA, CDR2 SQIVND, per germline (reference sequence). The CDR3 sequence is CASSFPGQGIGELFF. The CDR3 coding sequence is TGTGCCAGTAGTTTTCCGGGACAGGGGATCGGGGAGCTGTTTTTT.

The chain combines TRBV9 with TRBJ1-2; the match to TRBD1 covers 8 bases. The germline CDR1 and CDR2 sequences are SGDLS and YYNGEE. Trimming took 4 bases from V and 6 from J; bases not matched to a gene: 17. CDR3 length: 17 residues. The CDR3 bases are TGTGCCAGCAGCCGAACCGGGACAGGACTACAAGGACATGGCTACACCTTC. Its translation is CASSRTGTGLQGHGYTF.

The chain uses TRBV9 and TRBJ2-2, with TRBD2 identical over 14 bases. Germline lookup yields CDR1 SGDLS and CDR2 YYNGEE. The CDR3 totals 18 residues. After removal of 3 bases from V and 6 bases from J, the junction contained 10 bases not matched to a gene. In DNA form, the CDR3 reads TGTGCCAGCAGCGAGACTAGCGGGGGGGCTAACGGTCCCGGGGAGCTGTTTTTT. Protein sequence: CASSETSGGANGPGELFF.

The CDR3 DNA sequence: TGTGCCAGCAGTGAAATCACACAAACCGGAGCAACTAATGAAAAACTGTTTTTT. Its protein is CASSEITQTGATNEKLFF. The chain joins TRBV25-1 to TRBJ1-4; D not certain. The V gene lost 2 bases and the J gene lost 0 bases, with 16 bases spanning the gap. The CDR3 length is 18 residues. Germline V CDR1 and CDR2: MGHDK, SYGVNS.

This chain uses TRBV11-1 with TRBJ2-1; a weak D match, TRBD1 (5 bases). The germline CDR1 and CDR2 sequences are SGHAT and FQDESV (reference sequence). Deletions cut 6 bases from V and 0 bases from J, with 9 bases between. The CDR3 runs 14 residues. In DNA, the CDR3 is TGTGCCAGCAGTCACAGGAGCTCCTACAATGAGCAGTTCTTC. It is translated as CASSHRSSYNEQFF.

The V gene is TRBV7-3, the J gene TRBJ2-2, with no clear D. The V and J ends lost 0 bases and 2 bases respectively, with 7 bases between them. The CDR3 sequence is 15 residues long. The V gene's germline CDR1 is SGHTA and CDR2 FQGTGA. CDR3 protein: CASSLTPSNTGELFF. The CDR3 DNA follows: TGTGCCAGCAGCTTAACGCCCTCTAACACCGGGGAGCTGTTTTTT.

In its sample, this clone is medium-sized. The chain couples TRBV7-9 to TRBJ2-5; TRBD1 aligns across 8 bases. CDR3 length: 15 residues. The J segment lost 1 base and the V segment lost 0 bases, leaving 1 base of the junction unmatched. Per germline, CDR1 SEHNR and CDR2 FQNEAQ (reference sequence). The DNA for the CDR3 is TGTGCCAGCAGCTTAGCCAGGGGGCCCCAAGAGACCCAGTACTTC. Translating it yields CASSLARGPQETQYF.

This clone was seen a few times. The genes are TRBV6-2 or TRBV6-3 and TRBJ2-5, with no clear D. Germline values: CDR1 MNHEY, CDR2 SVGEGT. V was trimmed by 2 bases and J by 8 bases, leaving 9 bases between them. The CDR3 extends over 12 amino acids. The CDR3, as DNA: TGTGCCAGCAGTTACGACCCGGCCACCCAGTACTTC. Its translation is CASSYDPATQYF.

This sequence joins TRBV14 and TRBJ2-1; perhaps TRBD1 as D (5 bases). The V and J ends lost 4 bases and 8 bases respectively, with 6 bases between them. This CDR3 comprises 11 residues. Germline CDR1 reads SGHDN; CDR2 reads FVKESK. In nucleotides, the CDR3 is TGTGCCAGCAGCCTGGGGCATGAGCAGTTCTTC. Its translation is CASSLGHEQFF.

This clone appeared a single time. This sequence joins TRBV4-1 and TRBJ1-5, with unresolved D. The V end was cut by 4 bases, the J end by 6 bases, with 16 bases between. The V gene's germline CDR1 is MGHRA and CDR2 YSYEKL. This CDR3 is built from 15 residues. The CDR3 sequence is CASSLEFGKFQPQHF. In DNA form, the CDR3 reads TGCGCCAGCAGCCTGGAATTCGGGAAATTTCAGCCCCAGCATTTT.

This clone has a single count. The chain recombines TRBV7-9 with TRBJ2-3, with D possibly matching TRBD2 (5 bases). Trimming removed 2 bases from V and 6 bases from J, with 12 bases in between. In germline, CDR1 is SEHNR, CDR2 FQNEAQ (reference sequence). The CDR3 has 14 amino acids. The DNA of the CDR3 is TGTGCCAGCAGCTTATCGGGCTCGGGGGATACGCAGTATTTT. Residues: CASSLSGSGDTQYF.

The CDR3 DNA is TGTGCCAGCAGCTTGGAGGCGAGCCATGAGCAGTTCTTC. The encoded protein is CASSLEASHEQFF. This chain uses TRBV5-6 with TRBJ2-1; D remains unclear. V dropped 0 bases and J dropped 8 bases, with 9 bases sitting between them. The CDR3 is 13 residues long. Looked up from germline, CDR1 is SGHDT and CDR2 is YYEEEE.

The chain combines TRBV11-2 with TRBJ2-3; D perhaps matches TRBD2 (5 bases). Germline V gene data show CDR1 as SGHAT and CDR2 as FQNNGV. V was clipped by 3 bases and J by 4 bases, with 11 bases between them. The CDR3 is 14 amino acids. The CDR3, as DNA: TGTGCCAGCAGCTTCAGAGGGTCTTCAGATACGCAGTATTTT. Its translation is CASSFRGSSDTQYF.

The chain recombines TRBV7-9 with TRBJ2-3; D possibly corresponds to TRBD2 (7 bases). From germline, CDR1 is SEHNR and CDR2 FQNEAQ (reference sequence). CDR3 length: 12 amino acids. Trimming left V 8 bases short and J 6 bases short, with 12 bases between. CDR3 loop: CASEGGEDTQYF. The CDR3 DNA reads as TGTGCCAGCGAGGGGGGGGAGGATACGCAGTATTTT.

The chain links TRBV6-5 to TRBJ2-4, with 7 bases lining up with TRBD1. The CDR3 covers 13 residues. Trimming cost V 7 bases and J 8 bases; bases outside gene matches: 8. From germline, CDR1 is MNHEY and CDR2 SVGAGI. CDR3 coding DNA: TGTGCCAGCACTCCGAGGGGGCTGGACATTCAGTACTTC. Its protein is CASTPRGLDIQYF.

The V gene is TRBV7-9, the J gene TRBJ1-2; TRBD1 matches 7 bases. CDR1 is SEHNR, CDR2 FQNEAQ, per germline (reference sequence). This CDR3 has 15 amino acids. With 8 bases clipped from V and 6 bases from J, the junction kept 15 bases outside the gene matches. Here the CDR3 DNA reads TGTGCCAGCGCCAGGCTTGGAGGGGGCGGCGATGGCTACACCTTC. This translates into CASARLGGGGDGYTF.

The rearrangement joins TRBV7-9 to TRBJ1-6, with 11 bases identical to TRBD1. After removal of 1 base from V and 7 bases from J, the junction contained 3 bases not matched to a gene. Germline V gene sequence: CDR1 SEHNR, CDR2 FQNEAQ (reference sequence). The CDR3 totals 16 residues. CDR3 amino acids: CASSLEGTGGNSPLHF. The CDR3 DNA is TGTGCCAGCAGCTTAGAGGGGACAGGGGGAAATTCACCCCTCCACTTT.

The CDR3: CASSPTGTRGTGGSYEQYF. The CDR3 nucleotides read TGTGCCAGCAGTCCAACCGGGACTAGGGGGACAGGGGGCTCCTACGAGCAGTACTTC. The gene calls are TRBV28 and TRBJ2-7, with 11 bases matching TRBD1. Germline V lookup: CDR1 MDHEN, CDR2 SYDVKM. CDR3 length: 19 amino acids. J lost 0 bases, V lost 5 bases, and 15 bases had no gene match.

The chain combines TRBV10-3 with TRBJ2-3; the match to TRBD2 covers 10 bases. The CDR3 has 16 amino acids. V gave up 0 bases and J gave up 2 bases; unmatched junction bases: 2. CDR1 ENHRY and CDR2 SYGVKD come from the germline V gene. The CDR3 region is CAISESSGGVTDTQYF. The CDR3 nucleotides are TGTGCCATCAGTGAGTCCAGCGGGGGGGTCACAGATACGCAGTATTTT.

By frequency in the sample, this clone is medium-sized (0.01 to 0.1%). This specimen includes other DNA sequences encoding the same CDR3. The V call is TRBV30, the J call TRBJ2-7; 9 bases match TRBD1. This CDR3 has 12 residues. Losses at the gene ends were 4 bases for V and 4 bases for J; bases not matched to a gene: 2. CDR1 and CDR2 from the germline V gene are GTSNPN and SVGIG (reference sequence). CDR3 DNA sequence: TGTGCCTGGACGGGACAGGGTTACGAGCAGTACTTC. Translation gives CAWTGQGYEQYF.

The genes are TRBV3-1 (or the pseudogene TRBV3-2) and TRBJ2-1, with D perhaps matching TRBD1 (6 bases). The CDR3 sequence is 16 residues long. V was trimmed by 0 bases and J by 2 bases, leaving 11 bases between them. Germline CDR1 LGHDT, CDR2 YNNKEL (reference sequence). DNA of the CDR3: TGTGCCAGCAGCCAAGATCTGTGGACAGCCTACAATGAGCAGTTCTTC. Translating it yields CASSQDLWTAYNEQFF.

The chain joins TRBV7-6 to TRBJ1-1, with D possibly TRBD1 on 6 matching bases. V lost 1 base and J 5 bases, leaving 17 bases between the germline ends. CDR1 and CDR2 from the germline V gene are SGHVS and FNYEAQ. This CDR3 spans 16 amino acids. The DNA for the CDR3 is TGTGCCAGCAGCTTAGAGGACCAGGGGATGCGAACTGAAGCTTTCTTT. This translates into CASSLEDQGMRTEAFF. The full variable domain, completed using reference TRBV7-6 and TRBJ1-1, is GAGVSQSPRYKVTKRGQDVALRCDPISGHVSLYWYRQALGQGPEFLTYFNYEAQQDKSGLPNDRFSAERPEGSISTLTIQRTEQRDSAMYRCASSLEDQGMRTEAFFGQGTRLTVV.

The V call is TRBV6-5, the J call TRBJ2-4; D perhaps matches TRBD1 (5 bases). The germline V gene encodes CDR1 MNHEY and CDR2 SVGAGI. Trimming shortened V by 0 bases and J by 6 bases, and 9 bases separated the two germline ends. This CDR3 spans 14 amino acids. DNA of the CDR3: TGTGCCAGCAGTTACTCGGGGCGAGGAAACATTCAGTACTTC. This sequence encodes CASSYSGRGNIQYF.

This clone turned up a few times. The chain uses TRBV30 and TRBJ1-6; 9 positions match TRBD1. Germline assignment: CDR1 GTSNPN and CDR2 SVGIG (reference sequence). This CDR3 spans 17 amino acids. Trimming removed 3 bases from V and 10 bases from J; junction bases left unmatched: 16. The CDR3 sequence is CAWSPPPGQGFNSPLHF. The CDR3, as DNA: TGTGCCTGGAGCCCTCCTCCGGGACAGGGTTTTAACTCACCCCTCCACTTT.

This clone appeared a single time. The chain carries TRBV2 and TRBJ2-1; no reliable D call. The V end was cut by 4 bases, the J end by 8 bases, with 9 bases between. CDR1 and CDR2 (germline): SNHLY, FYNNEI. The CDR3 contains 12 residues. For the CDR3, the DNA is TGTGCCAGCAGTGGTTTGGGTGATGAGCAGTTCTTC. It encodes CASSGLGDEQFF.

The V call is TRBV6-5, the J call TRBJ1-1; D is uncertain. The CDR3 is 12 residues long. Trimming stripped 4 bases from V and 0 bases from J, with 3 bases between. CDR1 and CDR2 from the germline V gene are MNHEY and SVGAGI. This chain's CDR3 is CASSWLNTEAFF. The CDR3 nucleotides read TGTGCCAGCAGTTGGCTGAACACTGAAGCTTTCTTT.

This clone appeared a few times. The chain couples TRBV20-1 to TRBJ1-4; D is possibly TRBD1 (6 bases). Germline lookup yields CDR1 DFQATT and CDR2 SNEGSKA (reference sequence). This CDR3 comprises 11 residues. Trimming left V 5 bases short and J 11 bases short, with 12 bases between. CDR3 sequence: CSARTVRKLFF. For the CDR3, the DNA is TGCAGTGCTCGGACAGTTCGGAAACTGTTTTTT.

By sample fraction, this clone is medium-sized. This chain uses TRBV5-1 with TRBJ2-5; D unresolved. Trimming cost V 0 bases and J 3 bases, with 3 bases left between them. Germline V gene data show CDR1 as SGHRS and CDR2 as YFSETQ. CDR3 length equals 12 residues. Written as DNA, the CDR3 is TGCGCCAGCAGCTTGGCGGAAGAGACCCAGTACTTC. Its protein product is CASSLAEETQYF. Using reference TRBV5-1 and TRBJ2-5 for the parts outside the CDR3, the full variable domain is KAGVTQTPRYLIKTRGQQVTLSCSPISGHRSVSWYQQTPGQGLQFLFEYFSETQRNKGNFPGRFSGRQFSNSRSEMNVSTLELGDSALYLCASSLAEETQYFGPGTRLLVL.

This clone is classed as medium-sized (0.01 to 0.1%). The chain couples TRBV9 to TRBJ1-2; no firm D call. The CDR3 is 15 amino acids. Germline lookup yields CDR1 SGDLS and CDR2 YYNGEE. The ends were cut back, 3 bases at V and 0 bases at J, with 12 bases in the middle. Written as DNA, the CDR3 is TGTGCCAGCAGCGCGTTTATCGGAGCTAACTATGGCTACACCTTC. The encoded protein is CASSAFIGANYGYTF.

The chain uses TRBV10-3 and TRBJ1-2; maybe TRBD1 (6 bases). Deletions cut 0 bases from V and 0 bases from J, with 14 bases between. CDR3 length equals 17 residues. The germline V gene has CDR1 ENHRY and CDR2 SYGVKD. This chain's CDR3 is CAISESGRDNSNYGYTF. The CDR3 DNA sequence: TGTGCCATCAGTGAGTCGGGCAGGGACAATTCTAACTATGGCTACACCTTC.